The 8 T cell receptor beta chains below all came from one sample that was sequenced in a study of human T cells and chemical hapten exposure. Using its own MiXCR run on the RACE reads, TCRdb lists one record per CDR3 protein. The sample has 75,000 to 100,000 distinct CDR3 sequences; roughly 12% are singletons. The time point denotes: patch test 1, 2 weeks after DPC sensitization. Treatment indicated: therapeutic diphenylcyclopropenone sensitization with weekly scalp DPC. Sequences were derived from whole blood, sampled in connection with sensitization to the hapten diphenylcyclopropenone (DPC). These receptors came from a woman aged 40 to 50 with alopecia areata. Some clones in this sample may be carry-over from other donors' samples.

The CDR3 DNA sequence: TGTGCCAGCAGCCCTTGGTCCTCCGCGTCTGGTCAGTATTTT. Its protein product is CASSPWSSASGQYF. The J gene is TRBJ2-3, the V gene TRBV2; D gene ambiguous. CDR3 length equals 14 residues. With 6 bases removed from V and 12 bases from J, the gap between germline ends came to 22 bases. Germline V lookup: CDR1 SNHLY, CDR2 FYNNEI.

The chain carries TRBV29-1 and TRBJ2-7; D tentatively fits TRBD1 or TRBD2 (5 bases each). Deletions cut 6 bases from V and 6 bases from J, with 18 bases between. This CDR3 is built from 13 residues. Germline V gives CDR1 SQVTM, CDR2 ANQGSEA. CDR3 residues: CSVTPTQRGEQYF. CDR3 bases: TGCAGCGTGACCCCTACCCAGAGGGGCGAGCAGTACTTC.

This sequence joins TRBV12-5 and TRBJ2-5, with D tentatively TRBD2 (7 bases). The CDR3 is made up of 18 amino acids. V shed 6 bases and J shed 2 bases, with 25 bases lying between them. The germline V gene has CDR1 LGHNT and CDR2 FRNRAP. The CDR3 loop is CASGSGQTLAASQETQYF. The DNA of the CDR3 is TGTGCTAGTGGCTCGGGACAAACTCTAGCGGCTTCTCAAGAGACCCAGTACTTC.

Only a few counts were recorded for this clonotype. This rearrangement joins TRBV12-3 or TRBV12-4 to TRBJ1-1, with D tentatively TRBD1 (5 bases). This CDR3 contains 14 residues. Trimming removed 1 base at V and 11 bases at J, with 17 bases between. Here the CDR3 reads CASSLGGPRPRAFF. The CDR3 coding sequence is TGTGCCAGCAGTTTAGGGGGACCCCGACCGAGGGCTTTCTTT.

The CDR3 DNA is TGCGCCAGCAGTCCCAGGGTGGGCGAGACCGGGGAGCTGTTTTTT. Its protein product is CASSPRVGETGELFF. The V gene is TRBV5-1, the J gene TRBJ2-2, with D maybe TRBD1 (5 bases). CDR3 length equals 15 residues. The germline V gene encodes CDR1 SGHRS and CDR2 YFSETQ. V lost 5 bases, J lost 5 bases, and 16 bases lay in between.

This clonotype was recorded at least ten times. The chain recombines TRBV20-1 with TRBJ2-1, with D possibly TRBD1 on 6 matching bases. The CDR3 sequence is 14 residues long. V shed 3 bases and J shed 6 bases, with 15 bases lying between them. Per the germline V gene, CDR1 is DFQATT and CDR2 is SNEGSKA (reference sequence). This CDR3 is CSARRRGRFNEQFF. In nucleotides, the CDR3 is TGCAGTGCTAGGCGCAGGGGAAGGTTCAATGAGCAGTTCTTC.

This clonotype was observed a handful of times. The V and J genes are TRBV4-3 and TRBJ2-7, with D possibly being TRBD1 (5 bases). Germline V gene data show CDR1 as LGHNA and CDR2 as YSLEER. V lost 0 bases and J lost 2, with 11 bases in between. The CDR3 length is 15 residues. The chain's CDR3 is CASSQDPTGPYEQYF. In nucleotides, the CDR3 is TGCGCCAGCAGCCAAGATCCCACAGGTCCCTACGAGCAGTACTTC.

The chain combines TRBV28 with TRBJ1-2, with D possibly being TRBD1 (5 bases). In germline, CDR1 is MDHEN, CDR2 SYDVKM. This CDR3 is 14 amino acids long. CDR3 sequence: CDTLPGPLDYGYTF. CDR3 nucleotide sequence: TGTGACACCCTACCAGGGCCCCTTGACTATGGCTACACCTTC.